The clone carrying this T cell receptor (beta chain) came up a few times. Its target is unknown. The sample originates from a study of cytomegalovirus exposure and HLA in healthy donors. Findings of the study overall: In a later analysis, TCR beta V- and J-gene trimming showed a link to a missense DCLRE1C variant. What TCR beta sequences reportedly achieved was accurate prediction of HLA-A and HLA-B alleles in most subjects.

PCR used 60 Vbeta primers and 13 Jbeta primers. Generated by immunoSEQ multiplex PCR, the TCRdb table keeps only in-frame clones and is missing some. The sample holds under 200,000 clones, about three quarters seen once. This CDR3 contains 15 residues. Germline V gene data show CDR1 as MGHRA and CDR2 as YSYEKL. Trimming stripped 0 bases from V and 7 bases from J, with 13 bases between. This TCR came from a woman aged 50 to 65 in good health and CMV-seropositive. Sequenced sample: PBMCs. The chain links TRBV4-1 to TRBJ2-1; possibly TRBD1 for D (6 bases). In DNA form, the CDR3 reads TGCGCCAGCAGCCAAGATTTTGCACAGGGTAATGAGCAGTTCTTC. Translating gives CASSQDFAQGNEQFF.